This T cell receptor (beta chain) originates from a study of CD8 T cells in Susac syndrome. RNA totalling about 0.45 to 1 ug underwent reverse transcription with random hexamers. It was immunoSEQ multiplex PCR that amplified TCR beta CDR3 across 54 Vbeta and 13 Jbeta. Using its own MiXCR run on the immunoSEQ multiplex PCR reads, TCRdb lists one record per CDR3 protein. The sample contains about 440,000 distinct CDR3 sequences, 75% to 90% of which appear only once. The table lists this clonotype with a count of one. What it binds is unknown. In germline, CDR1 is SGHVS, CDR2 FNYEAQ. The length of the CDR3 is 16 residues. V gave up 4 bases and J gave up 4 bases; unmatched junction bases: 6. Study-wide points: TCR sequencing and HLA analysis covered a relatively small number of individuals.

The chain recombines TRBV7-6 with TRBJ2-1, with 11 bases that match TRBD2. The specimen was CD8+ T cells from PBMCs. The clonotype was recovered from a human donor with multiple sclerosis. The CDR3 coding sequence is TGTGCCAGCAGCTCCTGGACTAGCGGGTTTTACAATGAGCAGTTCTTC. Translating gives CASSSWTSGFYNEQFF.